This T cell receptor beta chain is from a study of cytomegalovirus exposure and HLA in healthy donors. Across the whole study: Clustering assigned 81% of the approximately 430 genotyped donors to the Caucasian-associated ancestry cluster.

The CDR3 has 15 residues. Trimming removed 6 bases from V and 0 bases from J; junction bases left unmatched: 6. Germline V gene sequence: CDR1 SSHAT, CDR2 FNYEAQ (reference sequence). Findings and caveats of the study: Reports indicate that TCR beta sequences accurately predicted the HLA-A and HLA-B alleles of most subjects. DRB1 showed the most TCR associations and HLA-C the fewest in a later analysis, as rates varied by HLA locus.

About this clone itself: What it binds is not known.

The PCR ran on 60 Vbeta and 13 Jbeta primers. Some clones are missing from TCRdb's copy, which holds only in-frame ones; the method was immunoSEQ multiplex PCR. This table holds about 90,000 clones, around four fifths found once. The donors gave bone marrow, and they were healthy. Sequencing input: PBMCs. The sequence came from a boy aged 5 to 17 in good health and CMV-seronegative. The chain has TRBV7-7 and TRBJ2-7, with 9 nucleotides matching TRBD1. CDR3 in DNA: TGTGCCAGCAGTCCCGGGACAGGGAGCTCCTACGAGCAGTACTTC. Translating gives CASSPGTGSSYEQYF.